This passage covers 21 T cell receptor beta chains from one sample sequenced in a study of tumor-infiltrating lymphocytes in primary liver carcinoma. Synthesis of TCR beta cDNA was carried out from around 500 ng total RNA with a constant-region primer. Libraries of TCR beta came from three nested multiplex PCR rounds with slightly modified ARM-PCR. The two initial PCR rounds, roughly 10 cycles each, used TRBV1-TRBV30 forward and C-beta reverse primers. TCRdb independently ran MiXCR on the multiplex PCR reads; one entry per CDR3 protein. This table holds about 120,000 distinct CDR3 sequences, less than 75% found once. Starting material for RNA and DNA co-extraction consisted of 20-30 mg of unsorted bulk tissue. Sequencing input: tumor-adjacent normal liver tissue. Receptors originate from a woman aged 55-70 years with primary liver carcinoma and hepatitis B virus infection.

This clonotype was seen a single time. The junction departs from germline at one end; a sequencing error may be responsible. The V and J genes are TRBV7-9 and TRBJ2-5; D uncertain. The CDR3 is made up of 16 amino acids. Germline V CDR1 and CDR2: SEHNR, FQNEAQ (reference sequence). The CDR3 reads CASSFLGSATQKTQCF. As DNA, the CDR3 is TGTGCCAGCAGCTTTTTGGGATCGGCTACCCAAAAGACCCAGTGCTTC.

Comments on this clonotype: Given the absence of the conserved phenylalanine or tryptophan at the CDR3 end, a read error is likely. It is unclear where the CDR3 begins or ends on the DNA, so no DNA is shown, and the CDR3 is as TCRdb lists it. The rearrangement links TRBV11-2 to TRBJ2-7; the DNA was not used to check the table's D call, TRBD1. In germline, CDR1 is SGHAT, CDR2 FQNNGV. Termini included, the CDR3 measures 15 amino acids. CDR3 amino acids: CVNSLDPAPTTGRYL.

V is TRBV30 and J is TRBJ1-2; 7 bases match TRBD1. Germline V lookup: CDR1 GTSNPN, CDR2 SVGIG (reference sequence). CDR3 length: 17 amino acids. V shed 4 bases and J 5 bases; nucleotides not matched to a gene: 19. CDR3 DNA sequence: TGTGCCTGGACTAAGGGGGCCCGGGAACAGGTCCTTTATGGCTACACCTTC. Translation: CAWTKGAREQVLYGYTF.

This clonotype was counted at least ten times. V and J are TRBV1 and TRBJ1-4. TRBV1 is marked as a pseudogene. The CDR3 extends over 15 amino acids. The CDR3 spells CTSSQVKAEDEKLFF. As DNA, the CDR3 is TGCACCAGCAGCCAAGTTAAGGCGGAAGACGAAAAACTGTTTTTT.

This clonotype was observed at least ten times. The chain uses TRBV6-2 or TRBV6-3 and TRBJ2-7; TRBD1 or TRBD2 may be the D gene (5 bases each). Per the germline V gene, CDR1 is MNHEY and CDR2 is SVGEGT. Trimming removed 2 bases from V and 2 bases from J, with 13 bases in between. CDR3 length: 15 amino acids. The CDR3 loop is CASSYRGDPTYEQYF. The DNA for the CDR3 is TGTGCCAGCAGTTACCGTGGGGACCCGACCTACGAGCAGTACTTC.

About this clonotype: A read error may produce the germline difference seen at one junction end. The rearrangement links TRBV11-2 to TRBJ2-1; a weak D match, TRBD2 (6 bases). CDR1 and CDR2 (germline): SGHAT, FQNNGV. The CDR3 is 14 residues long. CDR3: CASSLAGSPNKQFF. The CDR3 coding sequence is TGTGCCAGCAGTTTAGCCGGGAGTCCCAATAAGCAGTTCTTC.

For this clonotype: No conserved phenylalanine or tryptophan ends this CDR3, so it is likely a read error. V is TRBV12-3 or TRBV12-4 and J is TRBJ2-4, with 7 positions matching TRBD1. The CDR3 covers 19 residues. Losses at the gene ends were 9 bases for V and 3 bases for J; bases not matched to a gene: 23. CDR3 residues: CASSLGGYRGTMVKNIQYI. The CDR3 nucleotides are TGTGCCAGTAGTCTTGGGGGATACAGGGGAACGATGGTCAAAAACATTCAGTACATC.

The sample holds one count of this clonotype. The junction does not match germline at one end; this may be a read error. V gene TRBV4-2 combines with J gene TRBJ2-1, with 15 bases that match TRBD2. Germline V gene lookup returns CDR1 LGHNA and CDR2 YNFKEQ. The CDR3 spans 16 residues. The CDR3 loop is CASSQPGLAGGGKQFF. The DNA for the CDR3 is TGTGCCAGCAGCCAGCCGGGACTAGCGGGAGGTGGTAAGCAATTCTTC.

Concerning this clonotype: Sequence at one end of the junction differs from germline and may be a read error. The chain uses TRBV4-1 and TRBJ1-1; D is possibly TRBD1 (6 bases). CDR3 length equals 15 residues. CDR1 and CDR2 from the germline V gene are MGHRA and YSYEKL. The CDR3 is CASSLGISGDTEASF. The CDR3 bases are TGCGCCAGCAGCCTCGGAATCTCTGGGGACACTGAAGCTTCCTTT.

On this clonotype: A read error may produce the germline difference seen at one junction end. The chain is built from TRBV10-2 and TRBJ1-3; TRBD1 matches at 7 bases. The CDR3 has 15 residues. The V gene's germline CDR1 is WSHSY and CDR2 SAAADI. The CDR3 is CGSSLTGPSGNTIYF. CDR3 nucleotide sequence: TGCGGCAGCAGCTTGACAGGGCCCTCTGGAAACACAATATATTTT.

About this clonotype itself: Sequence at one end of the junction differs from germline and may be a read error. This chain joins TRBV7-9 and TRBJ2-1, with TRBD2 identical over 13 bases. The V gene's germline CDR1 is SEHNR and CDR2 FQNEAQ (reference sequence). There are 15 residues in the CDR3. DNA for the CDR3: TGTGTCAGCAGCTACACTAGCGGGAGGGCCGATGAGCAGTTCTTC. Its translation: CVSSYTSGRADEQFF. Full variable domain (missing parts from reference TRBV7-9 and TRBJ2-1): DTGVSQNPRHKITKRGQNVTFRCDPISEHNRLYWYRQTLGQGPEFLTYFQNEAQLEKSRLLSDRFSAERPKGSFSTLEIQRTEQGDSAMYLCVSSYTSGRADEQFFGPGTRLTVL.

On this clonotype: The junction departs from germline at one end; a sequencing error may be responsible. The chain carries TRBV29-1 and TRBJ2-7; 11 nucleotides agree with TRBD2. The CDR3 loop spans 14 amino acids. Germline V CDR1 and CDR2: SQVTM, ANQGSEA. The CDR3 here is CSVDLAGGPREQYF. The DNA for the CDR3 is TGCAGCGTTGATTTAGCGGGAGGGCCGAGAGAGCAGTACTTT.

Note on this clonotype: The junction and the germline gene differ at one end; a read error may be behind it. The V gene is TRBV29-1, the J gene TRBJ1-2; no firm D call. The germline V gene encodes CDR1 SQVTM and CDR2 ANQGSEA. The CDR3 contains 11 residues. The CDR3: CRRASNYGYTF. For the CDR3, the DNA is TGCAGGAGAGCGTCTAATTATGGCTACACCTTC. The whole variable domain, remainder taken from reference TRBV29-1 and TRBJ1-2, is SAVISQKPSRDICQRGTSLTIQCQVDSQVTMMFWYRQQPGQSLTLIATANQGSEATYESGFVIDKFPISRPNLTFSTLTVSNMSPEDSSIYLCRRASNYGYTFGSGTRLTVV.

This clonotype was seen just once. A much larger clone sits a single nucleotide away, making a read error possible. The chain employs TRBV5-1 and TRBJ2-5; 13 bases map to TRBD2. Trimming took 6 bases from V and 1 from J; bases not matched to a gene: 12. Looked up from germline, CDR1 is SGHRS and CDR2 is YFSETQ. The CDR3 totals 18 residues. CDR3 residues: CASNSRTSGSTPQETQYF. The DNA for the CDR3 is TGCGCCAGCAACTCAAGGACTAGCGGGAGCACCCCCCAAGAGACCCAGTACTTC.

For this clonotype: A much bigger clone sits one base away, suggesting this may be a read error. The J gene is TRBJ2-5, the V gene TRBV6-1; D is possibly TRBD2 (5 bases). The CDR3 has 15 residues. Germline CDR1 MNHNS, CDR2 SASEGT. The chain's CDR3 is CASSRTGRTQETQHF. CDR3 sequence (DNA): TGTGCCAGCAGTAGGACTGGACGTACACAAGAGACCCAGCACTTC.

In this sample, this clonotype turned up a few times. One base away lies a much larger clone, so this may be a sequencing read error. The gene calls are TRBV10-2 and TRBJ2-4; TRBD2 agrees at 9 bases. The V segment lost 8 bases and the J segment 8 bases; nucleotides outside the gene matches: 7. The CDR3 spans 13 residues. CDR1 and CDR2 (germline): WSHSY, SAAADI. CDR3 protein: CASSIAGVDIQYF. Here the CDR3 DNA reads TGCGCCAGCTCGATAGCGGGAGTAGACATTCAGTACTTC.

This clonotype appeared once. The junction shows a germline mismatch at one end, possibly a read error. V usage is TRBV4-2 and J usage is TRBJ2-1; D perhaps matches TRBD2 (7 bases). The CDR3 covers 15 residues. Looked up from germline, CDR1 is LGHNA and CDR2 is YNFKEQ. CDR3 in DNA: TGTGCCAGGAGCCAAGAGGGGGACTTACTAGCGAGCAGTATCTTC. It translates to CARSQEGDLLASSIF.

This clonotype was observed a single time. This may be a read error: a much more frequent sequence differs by one nucleotide. The V call is TRBV28, the J call TRBJ2-7; 9 bases map to TRBD2. The V gene's germline CDR1 is MDHEN and CDR2 SYDVKM. The CDR3 length is 15 residues. The CDR3 protein is CACSSSGDRLGEQYF. The CDR3 DNA is TGTGCCTGCAGTTCTAGCGGGGACCGCTTGGGTGAGCAGTACTTC.

Worth noting for this clonotype: No conserved phenylalanine or tryptophan is present at the end of the CDR3, so a read error is the likely explanation. The DNA is omitted, as the CDR3 cannot be located on it reliably, and the CDR3 follows TCRdb's listing. The chain employs TRBV10-2 and TRBJ2-1; TRBD1 is the table's D call and was not checked against the DNA. The CDR3 is 15 amino acids in total, end residues counted. In germline, CDR1 is WSHSY, CDR2 SAAADI. This CDR3 is CASSGGRLPYNEQLL.

The chain uses TRBV6-5 and TRBJ1-5; 10 bases are shared with TRBD1. Germline V gene lookup returns CDR1 MNHEY and CDR2 SVGAGI. Trimming at V came to 6 bases and at J to 8 bases, leaving 13 bases not matched to a gene. This CDR3 is built from 16 residues. DNA of the CDR3: TGTGCCAGCAGCCCTTCCGGACAGGGGGATGGGAAGCCCCAGCATTTT. This sequence encodes CASSPSGQGDGKPQHF.

As for this clonotype: One end of the junction is discordant with germline, which a read error may explain. The J gene is TRBJ2-1, the V gene TRBV7-8; D uncertain. Germline CDR1 and CDR2: SGHVS and FQNEAQ. The length of the CDR3 is 13 residues. CDR3 loop: CANSVSNRALQIF. The CDR3 DNA reads as TGTGCCAACAGCGTGTCAAACCGGGCCTTGCAGATCTTC.